This TCR beta chain came from a study of T cell responses to AZD1222 COVID-19 vaccine (TCRdb year 2021). General notes on the study: TCR sequencing was performed for 233 trial participants, of whom about 200 were given two doses of AZD1222 and around 25 were given two doses of MenACWY control vaccine. Trial participants were enrolled by age into subgroups of 18-55, 56-69 and 70-plus years, and about 150, 27 and 61 TCR-sequenced participants, respectively, were included in these subgroups.

The paper as a whole reports these results and caveats: Vaccine-associated CD4 TCRs spanned the whole spike protein, with dominant responses in regions 160-218 and 743-854. Most participants were white British and females outnumbered males, and the authors suggested that clonal diversity may have been underestimated. Conclusions about previously exposed vaccinees were limited because only six AZD1222 recipients were SARS-CoV-2 seropositive at baseline. The 56-69-year group was small, and its depth increase did not reach significance, likely because of low power. A significant rise in spike-specific TCR breadth and depth was observed after two AZD1222 doses relative to day 0 and relative to MenACWY recipients. Nearly half of unique spike-specific TCRs reportedly recognized epitopes outside regions mutated in the B.1.351 and B.1.1.7 variants. Because no day 14 peak-response samples were available, repertoires were characterized only after the peak T cell response.

Notes on this clone: Its specific antigen is unknown. The input lacks base qualities; no much larger clone sits a single base away.

The CDR3 regions of human TCRbeta chains were analyzed by immunosequencing. On the study's bioinformatics: Repertoire TCRs were checked for matches against a reference library of SARS-CoV-2-specific TCRs that had been generated using the MIRA antigen-specificity platform. Breadth was defined as the fraction of unique TCRs that were SARS-CoV-2-associated. Depth was defined as the fraction of total T cells that were SARS-CoV-2-associated. Each spike-specific TCR was assigned to its reactive spike region and to a CD4 or CD8 class using the MIRA data. Log10-transformed breadth and depth values were compared by one-way ANOVA with Sidak's multiple comparisons tests. TCRdb stores this immuneACCESS table with in-frame sequences only. Part of the clones is absent; in the studies checked, under half of the shortfall reflects unresolved V genes, and no reason is known for the rest. V, J and clone size are taken as reported in that table, and D and trimming were inferred from the DNA itself. For this sample there are 90,000 to 150,000 clones; about nine tenths appear just once. The ten largest clones represent about 2.5% of the sample.

The CDR3 measures 16 amino acids from cysteine to phenylalanine. Only the CDR3 region is kept as DNA, spanning 48 bases read in frame from base 1. Taken from the germline V gene, the CDR1 and CDR2 loops are SGHTA and FQGNSA. V gives up 3 bases and J gives up 0 bases, and the segment between their germline ends measures 12 bases. The time point label for this specimen denotes: about 28 days (+/-7) after the second vaccine dose. Because spike-specific TCR depth and breadth did not differ between the two schedules, AZD1222 recipients who got a second dose at roughly 4 weeks were pooled with those who got a second dose at roughly 12 weeks. Vaccinee samples came from UK trials COV001 and COV002, including a single-blind randomized controlled phase 2/3 trial of AZD1222 (ChAdOx1 nCoV-19) in healthy adults. For TCRbeta chain sequencing, PBMC samples from trial participants were taken at day 0 and at day 28 after the second dose.

The chain couples TRBV7-2 to TRBJ1-3; too little of a D gene remains to name it. The origin of this receptor is an adult who received the AZD1222 COVID-19 vaccine. Here the sequenced sample was peripheral blood, taken 28 days after the second AZD1222 dose. The nucleotide sequence reads TGTGCCAGCAGCTTCGCAGGACCGAGCTCTGGAAACACCATATATTTT. Its protein is CASSFAGPSSGNTIYF.